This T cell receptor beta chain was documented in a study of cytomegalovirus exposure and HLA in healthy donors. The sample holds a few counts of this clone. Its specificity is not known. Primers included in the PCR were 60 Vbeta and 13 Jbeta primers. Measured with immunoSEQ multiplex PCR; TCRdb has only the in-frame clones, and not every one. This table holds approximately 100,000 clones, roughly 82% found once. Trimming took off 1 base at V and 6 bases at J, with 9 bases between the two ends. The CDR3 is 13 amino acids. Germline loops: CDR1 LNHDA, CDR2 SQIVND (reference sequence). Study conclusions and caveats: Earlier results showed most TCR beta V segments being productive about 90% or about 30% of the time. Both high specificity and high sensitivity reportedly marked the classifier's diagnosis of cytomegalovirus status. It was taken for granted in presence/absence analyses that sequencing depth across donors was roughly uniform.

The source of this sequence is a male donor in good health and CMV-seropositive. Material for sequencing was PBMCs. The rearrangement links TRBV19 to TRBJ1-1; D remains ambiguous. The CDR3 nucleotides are TGTGCCAGTAGTATAGCGGGGTACGCTGAAGCTTTCTTT. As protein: CASSIAGYAEAFF.